This T cell receptor (beta chain) was observed in a study of cytomegalovirus exposure and HLA in healthy donors. General study findings and limits: What TCR beta sequences reportedly achieved was accurate prediction of HLA-A and HLA-B alleles in most subjects. Segments of the TCR beta V type were, in most cases, productive about 87% or about 30% of the time in an earlier analysis. Immune exposure was documented only through CMV serostatus.

PCR primers comprised 60 Vbeta and 13 Jbeta primers. Data came from immunoSEQ multiplex PCR; TCRdb stores just in-frame clones and leaves some out. Among about 160,000 clones listed, about 80% were seen once. The CDR3 loop spans 14 amino acids. V was trimmed by 4 bases and J by 2 bases, leaving 11 bases between them. Looked up from germline, CDR1 is SGHRS and CDR2 is YFSETQ. Note on this clone: Its antigen is unknown.

Source material: PBMCs. V gene TRBV5-1 combines with J gene TRBJ2-3; D possibly corresponds to TRBD1 (6 bases). This receptor was identified in a man aged 35 to 55 in good health and CMV-seropositive. This chain's CDR3 is CASSPGEYTDTQYF. DNA of the CDR3: TGCGCCAGCAGCCCAGGGGAATACACAGATACGCAGTATTTT.